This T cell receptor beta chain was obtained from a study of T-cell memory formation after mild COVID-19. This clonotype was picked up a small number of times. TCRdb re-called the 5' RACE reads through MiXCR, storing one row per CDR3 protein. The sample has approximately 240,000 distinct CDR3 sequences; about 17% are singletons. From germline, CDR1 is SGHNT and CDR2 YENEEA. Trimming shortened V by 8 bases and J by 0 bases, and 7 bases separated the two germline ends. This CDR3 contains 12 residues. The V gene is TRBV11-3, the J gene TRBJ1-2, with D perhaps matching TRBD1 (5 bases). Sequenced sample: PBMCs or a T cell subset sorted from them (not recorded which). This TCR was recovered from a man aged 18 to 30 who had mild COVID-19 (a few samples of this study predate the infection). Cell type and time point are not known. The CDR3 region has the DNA TGTGCCAGCCAGGGAGCTAACTATGGCTACACCTTC. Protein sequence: CASQGANYGYTF.